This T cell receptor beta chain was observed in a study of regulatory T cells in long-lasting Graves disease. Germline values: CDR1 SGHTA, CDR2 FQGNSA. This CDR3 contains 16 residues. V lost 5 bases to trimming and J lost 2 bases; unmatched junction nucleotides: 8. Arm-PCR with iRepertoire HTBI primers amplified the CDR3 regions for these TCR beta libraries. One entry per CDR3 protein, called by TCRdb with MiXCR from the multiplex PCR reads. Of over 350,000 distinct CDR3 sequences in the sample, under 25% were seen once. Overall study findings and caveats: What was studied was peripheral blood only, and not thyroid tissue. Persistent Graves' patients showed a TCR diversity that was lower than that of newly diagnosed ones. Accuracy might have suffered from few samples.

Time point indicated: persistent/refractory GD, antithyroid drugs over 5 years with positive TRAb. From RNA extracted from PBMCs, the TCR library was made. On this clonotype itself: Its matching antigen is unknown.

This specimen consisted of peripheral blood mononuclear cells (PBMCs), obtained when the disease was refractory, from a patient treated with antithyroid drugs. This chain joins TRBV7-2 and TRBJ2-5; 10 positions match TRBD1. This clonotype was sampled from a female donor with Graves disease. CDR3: CASSKRQGARQETQYF. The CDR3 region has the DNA TGTGCCAGCAGCAAACGACAGGGGGCGCGGCAAGAGACCCAGTACTTC. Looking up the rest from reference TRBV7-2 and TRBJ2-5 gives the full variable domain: GAGVSQSPSNKVTEKGKDVELRCDPISGHTALYWYRQSLGQGLEFLIYFQGNSAPDKSGLPSDRFSAERTGGSVSTLTIQRTQQEDSAVYLCASSKRQGARQETQYFGPGTRLLVL.